The clone carrying this T cell receptor (beta chain) has a handful of counts. The V gene end was trimmed by 5 bases and the J gene end by 2 bases; junction bases not matched to a gene: 3. The CDR3 totals 14 residues. In germline, CDR1 is MGHRA, CDR2 YSYEKL. The sample comes from a study of blood T cell repertoires in COVID-19. Produced via immunoSEQ multiplex PCR; TCRdb's table is partial and in-frame only. The table shows around 270,000 clones, with around 89% occurring only once. The material sequenced was peripheral blood. The chain uses TRBV4-1 and TRBJ1-5; TRBD1 matches 7 bases. This TCR was sampled from a man aged 35 to 55 with acute or convalescent COVID-19. As DNA, the CDR3 is TGCGCCAGCAGCTCCGACAGGGGCAATCAGCCCCAGCATTTT. Encoded protein: CASSSDRGNQPQHF.